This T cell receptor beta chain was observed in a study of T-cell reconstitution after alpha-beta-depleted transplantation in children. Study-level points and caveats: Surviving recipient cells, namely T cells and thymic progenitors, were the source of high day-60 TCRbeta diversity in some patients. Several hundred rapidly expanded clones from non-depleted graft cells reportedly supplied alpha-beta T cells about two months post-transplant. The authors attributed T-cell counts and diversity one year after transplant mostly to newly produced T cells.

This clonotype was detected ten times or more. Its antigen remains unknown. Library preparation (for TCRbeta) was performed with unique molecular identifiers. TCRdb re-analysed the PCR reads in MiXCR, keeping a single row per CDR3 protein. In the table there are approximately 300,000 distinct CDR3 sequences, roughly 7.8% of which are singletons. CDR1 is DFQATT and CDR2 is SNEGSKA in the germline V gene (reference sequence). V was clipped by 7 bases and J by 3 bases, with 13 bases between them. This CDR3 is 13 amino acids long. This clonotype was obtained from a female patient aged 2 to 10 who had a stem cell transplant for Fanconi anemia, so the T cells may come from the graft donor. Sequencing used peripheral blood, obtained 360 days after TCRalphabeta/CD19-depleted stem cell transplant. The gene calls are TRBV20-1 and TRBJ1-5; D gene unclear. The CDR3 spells CSVGWDPNQPQHF. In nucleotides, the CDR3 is TGCAGTGTGGGTTGGGATCCCAATCAGCCCCAGCATTTT.